The 29 T cell receptor beta chains reported below all come from one sample, sequenced in a study of blood T cell repertoires in COVID-19. The repertoire was sequenced with immunoSEQ multiplex PCR; TCRdb's copy has only in-frame clones and lacks some. Found here are 150,000 or so clones, around 79% of them singletons; the top ten hold 2.5% to 3%. Sequenced input: PBMCs or T cells enriched from blood (not recorded which). The receptors were sampled from a woman in her fifties or sixties who had recovered from COVID-19.

The gene calls are TRBV5-1 and TRBJ1-6; D unclear. The germline V gene encodes CDR1 SGHRS and CDR2 YFSETQ. The CDR3 runs to 16 residues. Trimming took 1 base from V and 0 from J, leaving 8 bases between them. In DNA, the CDR3 is TGCGCCAGCAGCTTGAAACAGAGCTCCTATAATTCACCCCTCCACTTT. It is translated as CASSLKQSSYNSPLHF.

CDR3 nucleotide sequence: TGTGCCAGCAGCCCAGTGGGGACAGGGACCACCGGGGAGCTGTTTTTT. Its translation is CASSPVGTGTTGELFF. This chain links TRBV9 with TRBJ2-2; TRBD1 aligns across 9 bases. V lost 4 bases, J lost 4 bases, and 8 bases stayed unmatched. Germline CDR1 is SGDLS and CDR2 is YYNGEE. CDR3 length equals 16 residues.

This chain joins TRBV7-3 and TRBJ1-2; 8 bases agree with TRBD1. Germline CDR1 is SGHTA and CDR2 is FQGTGA. The CDR3 has 16 residues. J lost 4 bases, V lost 1 base, and 8 bases had no gene match. The CDR3 bases are TGTGCCAGCAGCTTAAGCGGCAGGGGGCCTAGCTATGGCTACACCTTC. Encoded protein: CASSLSGRGPSYGYTF.

This rearrangement joins TRBV30 to TRBJ1-5, with a weak D call TRBD1 (5 bases). In germline, CDR1 is GTSNPN, CDR2 SVGIG (reference sequence). CDR3 size: 14 residues. Trimming stripped 3 bases from V and 7 bases from J, with 16 bases between. The CDR3 region is CAWRATGEGQPQHF. CDR3 in DNA: TGTGCCTGGAGGGCAACGGGGGAGGGCCAGCCCCAGCATTTT.

The rearrangement uses TRBV7-2 and TRBJ1-5; D not certain. This CDR3 has 14 residues. V lost 1 base to trimming and J lost 2 bases, with 6 bases between them. The germline CDR1 and CDR2 sequences are SGHTA and FQGNSA. This CDR3 reads CASSLESGNQPQHF. CDR3 DNA sequence: TGTGCCAGCAGCTTAGAATCCGGCAATCAGCCCCAGCATTTT. Looking up the rest from reference TRBV7-2 and TRBJ1-5 gives the full variable domain: GAGVSQSPSNKVTEKGKDVELRCDPISGHTALYWYRQSLGQGLEFLIYFQGNSAPDKSGLPSDRFSAERTGGSVSTLTIQRTQQEDSAVYLCASSLESGNQPQHFGDGTRLSIL.

This clone has only one observation. The chain recombines TRBV9 with TRBJ1-2; 7 positions agree with TRBD1. Trimming at V came to 0 bases and at J to 6 bases, leaving 5 bases not matched to a gene. This CDR3 is 14 amino acids long. CDR1 SGDLS and CDR2 YYNGEE come from the germline V gene. The CDR3 DNA sequence: TGTGCCAGCAGCGTAGCGAGGGGGCACGATGGCTACACCTTC. Translation gives CASSVARGHDGYTF.

This clone was seen at least ten times. The V and J genes are TRBV19 and TRBJ2-2, with a tentative D call TRBD1 (6 bases). The ends were cut back, 3 bases at V and 5 bases at J, with 10 bases in the middle. In germline, CDR1 is LNHDA, CDR2 SQIVND (reference sequence). The CDR3 has 14 residues. CDR3 protein: CASSIMDRTGELFF. DNA for the CDR3: TGTGCCAGTAGTATTATGGACAGAACCGGGGAGCTGTTTTTT.

The chain uses TRBV9 and TRBJ1-3, with D uncertain. Trimming left V 3 bases short and J 0 bases short, with 7 bases between. Germline V gene sequence: CDR1 SGDLS, CDR2 YYNGEE. The CDR3 is 14 residues long. In DNA, the CDR3 is TGTGCCAGCAGCGGGTGGAGCTCTGGAAACACCATATATTTT. Translated, it gives CASSGWSSGNTIYF.

The chain links TRBV28 to TRBJ1-6; TRBD1 matches at 7 bases. J lost 10 bases, V lost 3 bases, and 6 bases had no gene match. This CDR3 comprises 14 residues. CDR1 and CDR2 (germline): MDHEN, SYDVKM. The CDR3 region is CASSLGQGVSPLHF. As DNA, the CDR3 is TGTGCCAGCAGTTTGGGCCAGGGGGTATCACCCCTCCACTTT.

This clone was detected only a few times. The V gene is TRBV2, the J gene TRBJ2-1; possibly TRBD2 for D (6 bases). The CDR3 is made up of 14 amino acids. Trimming stripped 6 bases from V and 0 bases from J, with 9 bases between. CDR1 SNHLY and CDR2 FYNNEI come from the germline V gene. The DNA of the CDR3 is TGTGCCAGCAGCGGGGGTAGCTCCTACAATGAGCAGTTCTTC. Its protein product is CASSGGSSYNEQFF.

In this sample, this clone turned up a few times. This rearrangement joins TRBV10-3 to TRBJ2-7; TRBD2 aligns across 10 bases. Unmatched junction bases numbered 4, after V lost 5 bases and J lost 0 bases. This CDR3 region has 15 residues. CDR1 and CDR2 from the germline V gene are ENHRY and SYGVKD. CDR3 DNA sequence: TGTGCCATCAGTAGTGCTAGCGGGGGCTCCTACGAGCAGTACTTC. It codes for CAISSASGGSYEQYF.

The rearrangement uses TRBV7-8 and TRBJ1-4; 7 nucleotides line up with TRBD1. J lost 1 base, V lost 5 bases, and 10 bases had no gene match. There are 17 residues in the CDR3. Looked up from germline, CDR1 is SGHVS and CDR2 is FQNEAQ. CDR3 in DNA: TGTGCCAGCAGCCTCCGGACAGGCGCGTTAACTAATGAAAAACTGTTTTTT. Amino acid sequence: CASSLRTGALTNEKLFF.

The rearrangement uses TRBV6-1 and TRBJ2-3, with 10 bases fitting TRBD1. The CDR3 runs to 16 residues. Per germline, CDR1 MNHNS and CDR2 SASEGT. The V and J ends lost 4 bases and 4 bases, in that order; junction bases with no gene match: 8. The CDR3 nucleotides read TGTGCCAGCAGTGTACCGGGACAGGGGTTTTCAGATACGCAGTATTTT. Encoded protein: CASSVPGQGFSDTQYF.

The V and J genes are TRBV18 and TRBJ1-1, with D uncertain. This CDR3 region has 14 residues. Trimming shortened V by 6 bases and J by 4 bases, and 15 bases separated the two germline ends. Looked up from germline, CDR1 is KGHSH and CDR2 is LQKENI. As DNA, the CDR3 is TGTGCCAGCTCCAATACCCGGGGAGGCACTGAAGCTTTCTTT. The encoded protein is CASSNTRGGTEAFF.

This chain connects TRBV3-1 (or the pseudogene TRBV3-2) to TRBJ2-7, with D unclear. Trimming left V 4 bases short and J 2 bases short, with 12 bases between. Germline values: CDR1 LGHDT, CDR2 YNNKEL (reference sequence). The CDR3 covers 14 residues. The CDR3 DNA reads as TGTGCCAGCAGCCCCGGCCAGGCTACCTACGAGCAGTACTTC. Its protein is CASSPGQATYEQYF.

J is TRBJ2-2 and V is TRBV5-6, with 8 nucleotides matching TRBD1. J gave up 4 bases and V 0 bases, and 2 bases lay outside the gene matches. CDR1 is SGHDT, CDR2 YYEEEE, per germline. There are 15 residues in the CDR3. The CDR3 DNA reads as TGTGCCAGCAGCTTGGGGACAGGGTCCACCGGGGAGCTGTTTTTT. It codes for CASSLGTGSTGELFF.

This clone was seen a handful of times. CDR3 in DNA: TGTGCCAGCAGCTCCCACCCGACTAGCGGGAGGGCCCATGAGCAGTTCTTC. It specifies CASSSHPTSGRAHEQFF. The rearrangement links TRBV7-2 to TRBJ2-1; 14 bases map to TRBD2. CDR3 length equals 17 residues. Germline lookup yields CDR1 SGHTA and CDR2 FQGNSA. V dropped 4 bases and J dropped 8; count of bases not matched to a gene: 10.

The chain employs TRBV7-3 and TRBJ2-3, with TRBD2 matching over 8 bases. This CDR3 is built from 17 residues. Per the germline V gene, CDR1 is SGHTA and CDR2 is FQGTGA. With 5 bases clipped from V and 4 bases from J, the junction kept 14 bases outside the gene matches. CDR3 protein: CASSPRIAGGFADTQYF. The CDR3 coding sequence is TGTGCCAGCAGCCCTAGGATTGCGGGGGGTTTTGCAGATACGCAGTATTTT.

This clone was seen more than once but under ten times. This sequence joins TRBV27 and TRBJ1-1; 7 positions match TRBD1. The germline V gene encodes CDR1 MNHEY and CDR2 SMNVEV (reference sequence). The CDR3 loop spans 13 amino acids. V was clipped by 4 bases and J by 5 bases; unmatched bases: 4. The CDR3 region is CASSSQGNTEAFF. CDR3 sequence (DNA): TGTGCCAGCAGTTCACAGGGGAATACTGAAGCTTTCTTT.

J is TRBJ2-1 and V is TRBV2; perhaps TRBD1 as D (5 bases). The CDR3 is 19 residues long. From germline, CDR1 is SNHLY and CDR2 FYNNEI. The V and J ends lost 0 bases and 1 base respectively, with 19 bases between them. The CDR3 loop reads CASSEAWAGSSGSYNEQFF. The CDR3, as DNA: TGTGCCAGCAGTGAAGCTTGGGCAGGGTCCAGTGGTTCCTACAATGAGCAGTTCTTC. Full variable domain (rest looked up from reference TRBV2 and TRBJ2-1): EPEVTQTPSHQVTQMGQEVILRCVPISNHLYFYWYRQILGQKVEFLVSFYNNEISEKSEIFDDQFSVERPDGSNFTLKIRSTKLEDSAMYFCASSEAWAGSSGSYNEQFFGPGTRLTVL.

The chain combines TRBV30 with TRBJ2-1, with 11 bases matching TRBD2. There are 18 residues in the CDR3. The germline gives CDR1 GTSNPN, CDR2 SVGIG (reference sequence). V trimming: 0 bases; J trimming: 3 bases; junction bases outside the gene matches: 10. The CDR3 spells CAWSVLGVTSGDYNEQFF. As DNA, the CDR3 is TGTGCCTGGAGTGTACTAGGGGTGACTAGCGGGGACTACAATGAGCAGTTCTTC.

This sequence joins TRBV4-1 and TRBJ2-5, with TRBD2 matching 9 bases. Germline V gives CDR1 MGHRA, CDR2 YSYEKL. This CDR3 comprises 15 residues. V dropped 6 bases and J dropped 4; count of bases not matched to a gene: 9. The CDR3 DNA reads as TGCGCCAGCAGTTCCGGGGCTAGCGGGATAGAGACCCAGTACTTC. Translated: CASSSGASGIETQYF.

In this sample, this clone turned up many times. J is TRBJ2-5 and V is TRBV27; 13 nucleotides line up with TRBD2. Germline loops: CDR1 MNHEY, CDR2 SMNVEV (reference sequence). The CDR3 totals 16 residues. V shed 6 bases, J shed 4 bases, and the junction held 8 bases outside the gene matches. The CDR3 protein is CASRTLGTSGTETQYF. DNA for the CDR3: TGTGCCAGCAGAACCCTCGGGACTAGCGGGACAGAGACCCAGTACTTC.

This chain uses TRBV18 with TRBJ2-7; D is unresolved. With 3 bases removed from V and 2 bases from J, the gap between germline ends came to 8 bases. CDR3 length: 13 residues. The germline V gene encodes CDR1 KGHSH and CDR2 LQKENI. CDR3 DNA sequence: TGTGCCAGCTCACCCCCAGGAACCTACGAGCAGTACTTC. Translating it yields CASSPPGTYEQYF.

The chain joins TRBV3-1 (or the pseudogene TRBV3-2) to TRBJ1-2, with D perhaps TRBD1 (6 bases). CDR3 length: 13 amino acids. Germline values: CDR1 LGHDT, CDR2 YNNKEL (reference sequence). Trimming took off 4 bases at V and 5 bases at J, with 11 bases between the two ends. The CDR3 here is CASSPRQAYGYTF. CDR3 DNA: TGTGCCAGCAGCCCCAGACAGGCGTATGGCTACACCTTC.

The V gene is TRBV3-1 (or the pseudogene TRBV3-2), the J gene TRBJ2-3; 7 bases are a match to TRBD2. Trimming cost V 3 bases and J 4 bases; bases outside gene matches: 10. Germline V gene data show CDR1 as LGHDT and CDR2 as YNNKEL (reference sequence). This CDR3 contains 16 residues. The CDR3 loop is CASSHRGRGVADTQYF. The CDR3 coding sequence is TGTGCCAGCAGCCACCGCGGTCGGGGGGTGGCAGATACGCAGTATTTT.

This clone has a handful of counts. The CDR3: CASSQTLRGPNTEAFF. The CDR3 nucleotides read TGCGCCAGCAGCCAAACACTACGGGGTCCGAACACTGAAGCTTTCTTT. V usage is TRBV4-1 and J usage is TRBJ1-1; unclear D gene. Germline CDR1 is MGHRA and CDR2 is YSYEKL. Trimming shortened V by 2 bases and J by 1 base, and 14 bases separated the two germline ends. This CDR3 region has 16 residues.

The chain uses TRBV27 and TRBJ2-6; 7 bases align to TRBD1. This CDR3 has 17 residues. After removal of 6 bases from V and 0 bases from J, the junction contained 8 bases not matched to a gene. Germline V gives CDR1 MNHEY, CDR2 SMNVEV (reference sequence). CDR3 coding DNA: TGTGCCAGCAGCCAACAGGGGTCCCTCTCTGGGGCCAACGTCCTGACTTTC. This sequence encodes CASSQQGSLSGANVLTF.

A few counts support this clone. The V gene is TRBV28, the J gene TRBJ1-1; 9 positions match TRBD1. There are 15 residues in the CDR3. V dropped 5 bases and J dropped 2; count of bases not matched to a gene: 6. The germline V gene encodes CDR1 MDHEN and CDR2 SYDVKM. CDR3 residues: CASSPRTGVNTEAFF. In DNA form, the CDR3 reads TGTGCCAGCAGTCCGAGGACAGGGGTTAACACTGAAGCTTTCTTT.